The 15 T cell receptor beta chains below come from one sample, sequenced in a study of T cells in localized non-small cell lung cancer. Sequencing was performed with immunoSEQ multiplex PCR; in TCRdb, only in-frame clones are kept and a portion is missing. The data contain about 33,000 clones, about 90% of them singletons. Sequences were derived from PBMCs, sampled before any cancer treatment. The source of these receptors is a man between 40 and 70 years old with stage II lung adenocarcinoma.

The chain has TRBV13 and TRBJ2-2; D ambiguous. The V gene lost 2 bases and the J gene lost 2 bases, with 6 bases spanning the gap. The CDR3 is 14 amino acids. From germline, CDR1 is PRHDT and CDR2 FYEKMQ (reference sequence). DNA for the CDR3: TGTGCCAGCAGCTTACACCTTAACACCGGGGAGCTGTTTTTT. Translation gives CASSLHLNTGELFF. Complete variable domain (other parts from reference TRBV13 and TRBJ2-2): AAGVIQSPRHLIKEKRETATLKCYPIPRHDTVYWYQQGPGQDPQFLISFYEKMQSDKGSIPDRFSAQQFSDYHSELNMSSLELGDSALYFCASSLHLNTGELFFGEGSRLTVL.

This clone was recorded only once. This chain uses TRBV6-1 with TRBJ2-5, with TRBD2 as a possible D gene (5 bases). The CDR3 is 15 amino acids. Germline V gives CDR1 MNHNS, CDR2 SASEGT. The germline V and J ends were trimmed by 5 bases and 7 bases, with 20 bases remaining between them. CDR3 residues: CASSLSWATRGTQYF. The CDR3 DNA reads as TGTGCCAGCAGTCTTTCCTGGGCCACTCGGGGGACCCAGTACTTC.

The sample holds one count of this clone. The chain combines TRBV9 with TRBJ2-1; no reliable D call. V was trimmed by 4 bases and J by 2 bases, leaving 7 bases between them. The CDR3 spans 13 residues. The germline V gene encodes CDR1 SGDLS and CDR2 YYNGEE. Written as DNA, the CDR3 is TGTGCCAGCAGCCAAGCCCCCTACAATGAGCAGTTCTTC. Translating gives CASSQAPYNEQFF. Looking up the rest from reference TRBV9 and TRBJ2-1 gives the full variable domain: DSGVTQTPKHLITATGQRVTLRCSPRSGDLSVYWYQQSLDQGLQFLIQYYNGEERAKGNILERFSAQQFPDLHSELNLSSLELGDSALYFCASSQAPYNEQFFGPGTRLTVL.

The V gene is TRBV28, the J gene TRBJ2-7; 12 bases agree with TRBD1. The ends lost 4 bases at V and 5 bases at J; junction bases unmatched: 6. The CDR3 extends over 15 amino acids. Germline CDR1 MDHEN, CDR2 SYDVKM. The CDR3 reads CASSSLGQGADEQYF. The CDR3 coding sequence is TGTGCCAGCAGTTCACTGGGACAGGGGGCGGACGAGCAGTACTTC. The full variable domain, completed using reference TRBV28 and TRBJ2-7, is DVKVTQSSRYLVKRTGEKVFLECVQDMDHENMFWYRQDPGLGLRLIYFSYDVKMKEKGDIPEGYSVSREKKERFSLILESASTNQTSMYLCASSSLGQGADEQYFGPGTRLTVT.

This clone has more than one count but fewer than ten. The chain is built from TRBV28 and TRBJ2-5; D is unclear. Germline V gene sequence: CDR1 MDHEN, CDR2 SYDVKM. The CDR3 runs 14 residues. The ends were cut back, 6 bases at V and 2 bases at J, with 13 bases in the middle. CDR3 nucleotide sequence: TGTGCCAGCAGGGCCCAGGACGTACAAGAGACCCAGTACTTC. Translated, it gives CASRAQDVQETQYF.

This clone occurred a few times. The rearrangement uses TRBV11-2 and TRBJ2-7; D not certain. The CDR3 covers 14 residues. The germline V gene has CDR1 SGHAT and CDR2 FQNNGV. The V gene lost 1 base and the J gene lost 3 bases, with 10 bases spanning the gap. CDR3 region: CASSLAPGIYEQYF. The CDR3 nucleotides read TGTGCCAGCAGCTTAGCCCCCGGCATCTACGAGCAGTACTTC.

The chain joins TRBV9 to TRBJ2-3; D is possibly TRBD2 (5 bases). Per germline, CDR1 SGDLS and CDR2 YYNGEE. Trimming removed 0 bases from V and 0 bases from J, with 11 bases in between. The CDR3 loop spans 16 amino acids. The CDR3 nucleotides read TGTGCCAGCAGCGTAGGTGGGCGGGTAAGCACAGATACGCAGTATTTT. It codes for CASSVGGRVSTDTQYF.

Only a few counts were recorded for this clone. The chain has TRBV5-4 and TRBJ2-7; D is uncertain. The CDR3 is 14 amino acids. V shed 6 bases and J shed 0 bases, with 13 bases lying between them. Looked up from germline, CDR1 is SGHNT and CDR2 is YYREEE (reference sequence). This chain's CDR3 is CASKNGPSSYEQYF. The CDR3 region has the DNA TGTGCCAGCAAGAACGGACCAAGCTCCTACGAGCAGTACTTC.

This rearrangement joins TRBV9 to TRBJ1-2, with 7 bases aligning to TRBD1. The trim removed 3 bases at V and 2 bases at J, leaving 1 base unmatched. Germline V gives CDR1 SGDLS, CDR2 YYNGEE. The CDR3 runs 13 residues. CDR3 nucleotide sequence: TGTGCCAGCAGCGCAGGGGGGAACTATGGCTACACCTTC. Translated: CASSAGGNYGYTF.

V and J are TRBV6-1 and TRBJ2-1; 7 nucleotides line up with TRBD1. Germline values: CDR1 MNHNS, CDR2 SASEGT. The CDR3 has 15 amino acids. J lost 6 bases, V lost 7 bases, and 12 bases had no gene match. In nucleotides, the CDR3 is TGTGCCAGCACCCGGGGCTCAGGGGGATCCAATGAGCAGTTCTTC. This encodes CASTRGSGGSNEQFF.

The chain is built from TRBV19 and TRBJ2-1, with 10 positions matching TRBD2. Germline trimming cut 1 base from V and 8 bases from J; bases unmatched to any gene: 8. Germline V CDR1 and CDR2: LNHDA, SQIVND (reference sequence). The length of the CDR3 is 16 residues. The CDR3 DNA reads as TGTGCCAGTAGTATAGCTTTACGAGCGGGAGGGGATGAGCAGTTCTTC. As protein: CASSIALRAGGDEQFF.

The chain recombines TRBV29-1 with TRBJ2-7, with D possibly being TRBD1 or TRBD2 (6 bases each). V gave up 0 bases and J gave up 2 bases, with 14 bases separating them. Germline assignment: CDR1 SQVTM and CDR2 ANQGSEA. This CDR3 region has 15 residues. CDR3 residues: CSVEEGGGYPYEQYF. In DNA form, the CDR3 reads TGCAGCGTTGAAGAGGGGGGCGGCTACCCCTACGAGCAGTACTTC.

A single count supports this clone. The chain joins TRBV2 to TRBJ2-7; D perhaps matches TRBD2 (6 bases). V was trimmed by 3 bases and J by 0 bases, leaving 12 bases between them. This CDR3 has 15 amino acids. Germline CDR1 SNHLY, CDR2 FYNNEI. CDR3 amino acids: CASSEEWDFSYEQYF. DNA of the CDR3: TGTGCCAGCAGTGAGGAATGGGACTTCTCCTACGAGCAGTACTTC.

DNA for the CDR3: TGTGCCAGCAGCAAAGTGGTAGGGCAGGCGGATAGAAACACCATATATTTT. This encodes CASSKVVGQADRNTIYF. The genes are TRBV21-1 and TRBJ1-3. TRBV21-1 is a documented pseudogene. The CDR3 length is 17 residues.

V and J are TRBV7-8 and TRBJ1-1; D call uncertain. Deletions cut 5 bases from V and 2 bases from J, with 3 bases between. This CDR3 contains 11 residues. CDR1 SGHVS and CDR2 FQNEAQ come from the germline V gene. The CDR3 nucleotides are TGTGCCAGCAGCGCCAACACTGAAGCTTTCTTT. It encodes CASSANTEAFF.